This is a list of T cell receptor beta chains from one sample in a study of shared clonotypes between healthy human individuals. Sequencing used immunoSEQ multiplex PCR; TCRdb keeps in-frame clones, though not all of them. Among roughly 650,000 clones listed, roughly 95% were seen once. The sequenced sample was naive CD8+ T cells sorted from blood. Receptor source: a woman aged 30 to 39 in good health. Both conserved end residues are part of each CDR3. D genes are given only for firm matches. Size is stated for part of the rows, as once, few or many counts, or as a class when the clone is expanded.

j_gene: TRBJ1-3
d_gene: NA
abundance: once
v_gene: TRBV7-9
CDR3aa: CASNPGRGPGNTIYF
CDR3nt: TGTGCCAGCAATCCGGGAAGAGGCCCTGGAAACACCATATATTTT

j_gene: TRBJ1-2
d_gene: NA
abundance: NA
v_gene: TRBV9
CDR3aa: CASSVGSYGYTF
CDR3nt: TGTGCCAGCAGCGTAGGCAGCTATGGCTACACCTTC

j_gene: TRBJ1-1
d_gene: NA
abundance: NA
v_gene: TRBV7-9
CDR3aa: CASSTGLEAFF
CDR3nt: TGTGCCAGCAGCACAGGTCTGGAAGCTTTCTTT

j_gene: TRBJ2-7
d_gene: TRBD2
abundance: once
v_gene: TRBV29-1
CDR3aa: CSALLAEGPYEQYF
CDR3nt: TGCAGCGCGCTCCTAGCGGAGGGACCCTACGAGCAGTACTTC

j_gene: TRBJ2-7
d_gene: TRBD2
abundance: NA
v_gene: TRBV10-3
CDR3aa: CAISGSGRSDEQYF
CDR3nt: TGTGCCATCAGTGGAAGCGGGAGGTCCGACGAGCAGTACTTC

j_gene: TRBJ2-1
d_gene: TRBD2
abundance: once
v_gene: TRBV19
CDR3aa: CASSAVAGSSYNEQFF
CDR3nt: TGTGCCAGTAGTGCCGTAGCGGGAAGCTCCTACAATGAGCAGTTCTTC

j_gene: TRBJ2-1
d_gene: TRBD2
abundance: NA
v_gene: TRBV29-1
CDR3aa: CSVSGTSGIYEQFF
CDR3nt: TGCAGCGTTAGCGGGACTAGCGGGATCTATGAGCAGTTCTTC

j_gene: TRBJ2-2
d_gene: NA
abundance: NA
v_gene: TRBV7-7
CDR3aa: CASSLAAAANTGELFF
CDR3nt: TGTGCCAGCAGCTTAGCAGCAGCTGCGAACACCGGGGAGCTGTTTTTT

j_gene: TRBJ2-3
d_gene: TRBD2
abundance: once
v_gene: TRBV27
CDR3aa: CASRSGVFTDTQYF
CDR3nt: TGTGCCAGCAGAAGCGGGGTATTCACAGATACGCAGTATTTT

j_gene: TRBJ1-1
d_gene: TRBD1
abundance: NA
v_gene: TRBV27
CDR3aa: CASSHGQGNTEAFF
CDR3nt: TGTGCCAGCAGTCACGGACAGGGAAACACTGAAGCTTTCTTT

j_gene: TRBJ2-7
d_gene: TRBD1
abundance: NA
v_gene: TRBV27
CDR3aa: CASSAGQGGYEQYF
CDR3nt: TGTGCCAGCAGTGCCGGACAGGGGGGCTACGAGCAGTACTTC

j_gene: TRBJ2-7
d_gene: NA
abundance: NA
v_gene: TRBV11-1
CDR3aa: CASSLFHNYEQYF
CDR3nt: TGTGCCAGCAGCTTGTTTCACAACTACGAGCAGTACTTC

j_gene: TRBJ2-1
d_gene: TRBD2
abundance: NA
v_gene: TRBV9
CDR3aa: CASSPRGSYNEQFF
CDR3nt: TGTGCCAGCAGCCCTCGCGGGAGTTACAATGAGCAGTTCTTC

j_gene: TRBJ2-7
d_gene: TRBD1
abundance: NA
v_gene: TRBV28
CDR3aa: CASSGFWDRDYEQYF
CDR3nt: TGTGCCAGCAGTGGCTTCTGGGACAGAGACTACGAGCAGTACTTC

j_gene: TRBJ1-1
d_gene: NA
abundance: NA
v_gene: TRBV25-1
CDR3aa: CASSVGGATEAFF
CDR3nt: TGTGCCAGCAGTGTTGGGGGAGCCACTGAAGCTTTCTTT

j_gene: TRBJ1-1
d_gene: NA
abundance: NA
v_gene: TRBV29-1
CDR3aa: CSVGGDTEAFF
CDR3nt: TGCAGCGTTGGGGGGGACACTGAAGCTTTCTTT

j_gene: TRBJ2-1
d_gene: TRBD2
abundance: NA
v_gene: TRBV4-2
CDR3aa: CASSQDPGTSTDEQFF
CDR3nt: TGTGCCAGCAGCCAAGATCCGGGGACTAGCACAGATGAGCAGTTCTTC

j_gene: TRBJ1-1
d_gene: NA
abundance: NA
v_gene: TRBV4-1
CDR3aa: CASSRTADMNTEAFF
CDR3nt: TGCGCCAGCAGCCGCACGGCGGATATGAACACTGAAGCTTTCTTT

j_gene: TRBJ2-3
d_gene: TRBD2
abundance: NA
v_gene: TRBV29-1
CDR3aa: CSVEDLKAGGGSDTQYF
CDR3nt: TGCAGCGTTGAAGATCTTAAAGCGGGAGGGGGATCAGATACGCAGTATTTT

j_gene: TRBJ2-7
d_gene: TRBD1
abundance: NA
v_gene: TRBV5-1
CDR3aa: CASSFVGEGQGDYEQYF
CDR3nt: TGCGCCAGCAGTTTCGTCGGGGAAGGACAGGGAGATTACGAGCAGTACTTC

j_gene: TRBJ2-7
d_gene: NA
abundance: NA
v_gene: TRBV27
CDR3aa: CASMGPTYEQYF
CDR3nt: TGTGCCAGCATGGGTCCCACCTACGAGCAGTACTTC

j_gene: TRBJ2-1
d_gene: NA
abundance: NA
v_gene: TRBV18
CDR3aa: CASSLSRADYNEQFF
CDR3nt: TGTGCCAGCTCACTATCGCGGGCTGATTACAATGAGCAGTTCTTC

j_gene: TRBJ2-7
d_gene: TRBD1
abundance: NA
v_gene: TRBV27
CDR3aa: CASSYDRGAYEQYF
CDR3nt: TGTGCCAGCAGTTATGACAGGGGGGCCTACGAGCAGTACTTC

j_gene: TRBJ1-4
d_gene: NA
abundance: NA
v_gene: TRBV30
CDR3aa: CAWSDDSLTNEKLFF
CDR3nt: TGTGCCTGGAGTGACGACAGCCTAACTAATGAAAAACTGTTTTTT

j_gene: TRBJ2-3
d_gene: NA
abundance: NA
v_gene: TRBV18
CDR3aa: CASSPSNTQYF
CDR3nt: TGTGCCAGCTCACCCTCTAATACGCAGTATTTT

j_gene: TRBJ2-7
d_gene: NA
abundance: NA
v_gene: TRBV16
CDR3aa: CASSQVAATYEQYF
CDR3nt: TGTGCCAGCAGCCAAGTAGCGGCAACCTACGAGCAGTACTTC

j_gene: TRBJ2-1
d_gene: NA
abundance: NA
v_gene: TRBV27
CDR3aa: CASSLTGTSSYNEQFF
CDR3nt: TGTGCCAGCAGTTTAACGGGAACTAGCTCCTACAATGAGCAGTTCTTC

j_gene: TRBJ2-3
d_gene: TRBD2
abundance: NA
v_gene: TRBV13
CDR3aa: CASSPTGTSGRAAKDTQYF
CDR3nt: TGTGCCAGCAGCCCTACCGGGACTAGCGGGAGGGCCGCAAAAGATACGCAGTATTTT

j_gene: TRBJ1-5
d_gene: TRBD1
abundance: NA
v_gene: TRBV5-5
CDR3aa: CASSSADRGPNQPQHF
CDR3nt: TGTGCCAGCAGCTCTGCCGACAGGGGACCGAATCAGCCCCAGCATTTT

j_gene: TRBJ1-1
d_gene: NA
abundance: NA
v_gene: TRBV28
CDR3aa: CASSLVAGKTTEAFF
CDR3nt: TGTGCCAGCAGTTTAGTGGCAGGGAAAACTACTGAAGCTTTCTTT

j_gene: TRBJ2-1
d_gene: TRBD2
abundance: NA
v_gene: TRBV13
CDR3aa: CASGLADTYNEQFF
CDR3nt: TGTGCCAGCGGACTAGCTGATACCTACAATGAGCAGTTCTTC

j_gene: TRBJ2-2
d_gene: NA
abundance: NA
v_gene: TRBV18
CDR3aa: CANRASGGGFVGELFF
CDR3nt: TGTGCCAATAGAGCGTCAGGAGGAGGGTTTGTCGGGGAGCTGTTTTTT